The 13 T cell receptor beta chains below all came from one sample that was sequenced in a study of T cells in Graves' hyperthyroidism and ophthalmopathy. Authors of the study amplified TCR beta CDR3 regions from RNA transcripts. A set of HTBI primers served as the primers for a first-round RT-PCR of the TCR CDR3. TCRdb itself ran the multiplex PCR reads through MiXCR, one entry per CDR3 protein. The repertoire holds hundreds of thousands of distinct CDR3 sequences, with approximately 19% as singletons. Sequences were obtained from blood. All receptors derive from a woman in her forties or fifties with Graves' hyperthyroidism that later progressed to Graves' ophthalmopathy.

This clonotype occurred a few times. A much larger clone lies one base from this, so it may be a read error. The V call is TRBV12-3 or TRBV12-4, the J call TRBJ1-5; no definite D call. V was pared by 7 bases and J by 2 bases, with 15 bases between. The CDR3 is 15 residues long. CDR3 sequence (DNA): TGTGCCAGCACCATCGGGAGAGGGTGCAATCAGCCCCAGCATTTT. It translates to CASTIGRGCNQPQHF.

The rearrangement uses TRBV19 and TRBJ2-1, with 15 bases aligning to TRBD2. V shed 6 bases and J 10 bases; nucleotides not matched to a gene: 7. This CDR3 region has 15 residues. Germline V lookup: CDR1 LNHDA, CDR2 SQIVND (reference sequence). The CDR3, as DNA: TGTGCCAGTAGCCCCGGACTAGCGGGGGGGCCGGAGCAGTTCTTC. Translation: CASSPGLAGGPEQFF.

This clonotype appeared many times. This sequence joins TRBV7-9 and TRBJ1-2, with TRBD1 as a possible D gene (5 bases). From germline, CDR1 is SEHNR and CDR2 FQNEAQ (reference sequence). V dropped 5 bases and J dropped 7 bases, with 17 bases sitting between them. The CDR3 has 14 amino acids. The CDR3 sequence: CASSDPRAGFGYTF. CDR3 DNA: TGTGCCAGCAGCGATCCCAGGGCAGGGTTTGGCTACACCTTC.

As concerns this clonotype: Possible read error: a much larger clone is one base away. V and J are TRBV12-3 or TRBV12-4 and TRBJ2-2; 7 bases are a match to TRBD2. The CDR3 extends over 13 amino acids. CDR3 region: CASSLWGSGELVF. CDR3 DNA sequence: TGTGCCAGCAGTTTATGGGGAAGCGGGGAGCTGGTTTTT.

This clonotype was counted at least ten times. The V call is TRBV12-3 or TRBV12-4, the J call TRBJ1-5; 7 bases line up with TRBD1. Trimming at V came to 5 bases and at J to 7 bases, leaving 5 bases not matched to a gene. The CDR3 spans 13 residues. This CDR3 is CASSIDRVQPQHF. Written as DNA, the CDR3 is TGTGCCAGCAGTATAGACAGGGTGCAGCCCCAGCATTTT.

Details on this clonotype: In this CDR3 the conserved last residue, phenylalanine or tryptophan, is missing, so a read error is likely. V gene TRBV7-8 combines with J gene TRBJ2-3, with a possible D match to TRBD2 (6 bases). The CDR3 spans 14 residues. Trimming left V 4 bases short and J 3 bases short, with 11 bases between. Germline CDR1 reads SGHVS; CDR2 reads FQNEAQ. CDR3 coding DNA: TGTGCCAGCAGCTGGGGGACTCCTACAGATACGCAGTATTCT. This sequence encodes CASSWGTPTDTQYS.

This clonotype has at least ten counts. This rearrangement joins TRBV27 to TRBJ1-1, with D perhaps TRBD1 (6 bases). V gave up 5 bases and J gave up 5 bases, with 12 bases separating them. Germline V CDR1 and CDR2: MNHEY, SMNVEV (reference sequence). The CDR3 totals 13 residues. CDR3 nucleotides: TGTGCCAGCAGTACGTCAGGGGTTACTGAAGCTTTCTTT. Residues: CASSTSGVTEAFF.

Ten or more counts support this clonotype. The chain combines TRBV20-1 with TRBJ1-2; tentatively, D is TRBD1 (6 bases). This CDR3 region has 11 residues. Trimming took 3 bases from V and 9 from J, leaving 11 bases between them. Germline CDR1 reads DFQATT; CDR2 reads SNEGSKA (reference sequence). The CDR3 loop is CSARGQGSYTF. CDR3 in DNA: TGCAGTGCTAGGGGACAAGGGAGCTACACCTTC.

The chain is built from TRBV6-5 and TRBJ1-1; TRBD1 matches at 7 bases. In germline, CDR1 is MNHEY, CDR2 SVGAGI. V trimming: 0 bases; J trimming: 9 bases; junction bases outside the gene matches: 7. This CDR3 contains 14 residues. The DNA of the CDR3 is TGTGCCAGCAGTTACTCTGGGACAGCTCGCCAAGCTTTCTTT. The encoded protein is CASSYSGTARQAFF.

CDR3 in amino acids: CASSEVTGTEAFF. The CDR3 DNA reads as TGTGCCAGCAGTGAAGTGACAGGTACTGAAGCTTTCTTT. The chain has TRBV2 and TRBJ1-1, with D perhaps matching TRBD1 (6 bases). V was pared by 1 base and J by 5 bases, with 8 bases between. The CDR3 sequence is 13 residues long. Germline lookup yields CDR1 SNHLY and CDR2 FYNNEI.

V gene TRBV7-9 combines with J gene TRBJ1-5; D gene unclear. The CDR3 loop spans 15 amino acids. With 5 bases removed from V and 3 bases from J, the gap between germline ends came to 14 bases. Germline V CDR1 and CDR2: SEHNR, FQNEAQ (reference sequence). CDR3 DNA: TGTGCCAGCAGCCTTTACACTGGAACCAATCAGCCCCAGCATTTT. It yields the protein CASSLYTGTNQPQHF.

This clonotype was seen many times. This chain joins TRBV7-9 and TRBJ2-1; D tentatively fits TRBD1 or TRBD2 (5 bases each). Between the trimmed V and J ends, which lost 5 bases and 4 bases, there was a span of 15 bases. CDR1 and CDR2 (germline): SEHNR, FQNEAQ (reference sequence). This CDR3 is built from 15 residues. The CDR3 coding sequence is TGTGCCAGCAGCCCCGGGACGCCTGATTACAATGAGCAGTTCTTC. This sequence encodes CASSPGTPDYNEQFF.

V and J are TRBV4-1 and TRBJ1-2; 9 positions match TRBD1. Germline V lookup: CDR1 MGHRA, CDR2 YSYEKL. The CDR3 is 16 amino acids. Germline trimming cut 1 base from V and 7 bases from J; bases unmatched to any gene: 10. CDR3 amino acids: CASSQAPGQGWRGYTF. The CDR3 DNA follows: TGCGCCAGCAGCCAAGCCCCGGGACAGGGCTGGCGTGGCTACACCTTC.